This T cell receptor (beta chain) was observed in a study of cytomegalovirus exposure and HLA in healthy donors. General observations from the study: A later analysis found first-cohort TCR clusters tended to co-occur in the 90 to 150 validation repertoires. Researchers counted 150 to 200 TCR beta chains as cytomegalovirus-associated. In vitro data verified three CMV-associated chains as specific for CMV antigens.

This clone was found once. The antigen remains unidentified. The protocol was immunoSEQ multiplex PCR, while the TCRdb copy is restricted to in-frame clones and leaves out a portion. Of about 200,000 clones in the sample, 65% to 90% were seen once. The donors were members of the validation cohort, which comprised 120 subjects and was separate from the first cohort of some 680 subjects. CDR1 and CDR2 from the germline V gene are SGHTA and FQGNSA. The CDR3 is 16 amino acids. V lost 3 bases and J lost 1; bases outside the gene matches: 2. This sequence joins TRBV7-2 and TRBJ2-2; 10 bases agree with TRBD2. This TCR derives from a woman in her twenties or thirties in good health and CMV-seropositive. The sequenced sample consisted of PBMCs. Here the CDR3 DNA reads TGTGCCAGCAGCTTTTCTAGCGGGAGGAACACCGGGGAGCTGTTTTTT. Translated, it gives CASSFSSGRNTGELFF.